This T cell receptor beta chain was sequenced during a study of T-cell memory formation after mild COVID-19. Study as a whole: Across donors, TCR clusters were largely donor specific.

The study, taken as a whole, reports: Among CD4+ contracting clones, most were CM and EM, and CD8+ ones EMRA. The authors left the SARS-CoV-2 specificity of second-wave clones peaking on day 37 unconfirmed. Memory from before infection featured some responding clones, which suggests cross-reactive memory joined.

TCRdb reprocessed the 5' RACE reads via MiXCR and lists one record per CDR3 protein. The table shows about 310,000 distinct CDR3 sequences, with about 15% occurring only once. The CDR3 covers 16 residues. Trimming removed 3 bases from V and 7 bases from J, with 19 bases in between. CDR1 and CDR2 (germline): MNHNY, SVGAGI (reference sequence). This clonotype was recorded a few times. What it binds is unknown. This TCR was recovered from a man aged 18-30 years who had mild COVID-19 (a few samples of this study predate the infection). Cell type and time point are not known. The source material was PBMCs or a T cell subset sorted from them (not recorded which). The chain is built from TRBV6-6 and TRBJ1-5, with D unresolved. In DNA, the CDR3 is TGTGCCAGCAGTTATTGGGGAACCCAGGAGGGACAGCCCCAGCATTTT. Protein sequence: CASSYWGTQEGQPQHF.